This T cell receptor beta chain was captured in a study of cytomegalovirus exposure and HLA in healthy donors. Both 60 Vbeta primers and 13 Jbeta primers went into the PCR. The table came from immunoSEQ multiplex PCR; TCRdb's copy has only in-frame clones and leaves some out. The table shows under 150,000 clones, with about two thirds occurring only once. The germline V gene has CDR1 SGHTA and CDR2 FQGTGA. The CDR3 has 14 residues. The V gene lost 7 bases and the J gene lost 0 bases, with 12 bases spanning the gap. This chain connects TRBV7-3 to TRBJ1-1; D perhaps matches TRBD1 (5 bases). The sequencing sample was made of PBMCs. This sequence originates from a woman aged 55-70 years in good health and CMV-seropositive. The CDR3 region is CASTLQAVNTEAFF. The CDR3 DNA reads TGTGCCAGCACCCTACAGGCGGTGAACACTGAAGCTTTCTTT.